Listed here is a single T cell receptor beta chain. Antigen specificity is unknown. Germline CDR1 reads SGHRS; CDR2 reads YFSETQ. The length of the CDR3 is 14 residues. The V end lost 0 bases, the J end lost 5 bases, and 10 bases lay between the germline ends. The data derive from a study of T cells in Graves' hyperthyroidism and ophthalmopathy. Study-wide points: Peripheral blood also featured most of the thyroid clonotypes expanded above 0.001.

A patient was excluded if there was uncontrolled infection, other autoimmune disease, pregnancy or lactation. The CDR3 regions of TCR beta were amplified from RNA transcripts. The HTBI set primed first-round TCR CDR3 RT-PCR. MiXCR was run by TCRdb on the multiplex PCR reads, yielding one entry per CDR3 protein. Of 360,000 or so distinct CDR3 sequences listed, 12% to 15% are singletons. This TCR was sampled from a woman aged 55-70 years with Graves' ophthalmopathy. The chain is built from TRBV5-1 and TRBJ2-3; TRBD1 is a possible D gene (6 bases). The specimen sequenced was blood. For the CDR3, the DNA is TGCGCCAGCAGCTTGGCAGGGGCGGAAGATACGCAGTATTTT. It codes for CASSLAGAEDTQYF.